There are a few counts of the clone carrying this T cell receptor (beta chain). The antigen is not known. TCRdb fed the 5' RACE reads into MiXCR, producing one record per CDR3 protein. The sample yields about 320,000 distinct CDR3 sequences, around 10% seen once. This specimen comes from a study of CD8 T cells in ankylosing spondylitis. Study-level findings and limits: The authors found the disease-linked clones to be CD8+ and relatively rare in peripheral blood. Ankylosing spondylitis blood appeared to be characterized by a TCR beta motif of 8 or 9 highly homologous variants. Reportedly, disease-linked clones are significantly enriched in ankylosing spondylitis patients' matched synovial fluid. Earlier reports found some motif variants in synovial fluid and blood in reactive arthritis.

The sample comprised blood, either unsorted or a sorted T cell fraction (not recorded which). This sequence was found in a female donor with ankylosing spondylitis or in good health (not recorded which).

The CDR3 loop reads CASRPGPNYGYTF. Here the CDR3 DNA reads TGTGCCAGCAGACCTGGGCCGAACTATGGCTACACCTTC. The chain combines TRBV12-3 or TRBV12-4 with TRBJ1-2, with unresolved D. The V end was cut by 6 bases, the J end by 2 bases, with 10 bases between. The CDR3 runs 13 residues.